This T cell receptor beta chain is drawn from a study of blood T cell repertoires in COVID-19. Sequencing was performed with immunoSEQ multiplex PCR; in TCRdb, only in-frame clones are kept and a portion is missing. There are 250,000 to 300,000 clones in the sample; less than 90% occur only once, and roughly 4.6% lies in the top ten. The germline CDR1 and CDR2 sequences are SGHDT and YYEEEE. With 3 bases clipped from V and 2 bases from J, the junction kept 6 bases outside the gene matches. This CDR3 has 15 residues. The sequenced sample consisted of peripheral blood. The chain combines TRBV5-6 with TRBJ2-7; 9 bases fit TRBD2. The source of this sequence is a man in his sixties who had recovered from COVID-19. CDR3 DNA sequence: TGTGCCAGCAGCTCCCCTAGCGGGGCAGCCTACGAGCAGTACTTC. Translation: CASSSPSGAAYEQYF.